This T cell receptor (beta chain) stems from a study of blood T cell repertoires in COVID-19. Study summary: T cells, B-cell-depleted T cells, or PBMCs provided the cDNA or gDNA that served as material.

This table comes from immunoSEQ multiplex PCR, and its TCRdb copy is limited to in-frame clones, with some not included. The sample shows a few hundred thousand clones, roughly 84% of them seen only once. Germline lookup yields CDR1 LNHDA and CDR2 SQIVND (reference sequence). The germline V and J ends were trimmed by 4 bases and 5 bases, with 6 bases remaining between them. The CDR3 covers 12 residues. Source material: peripheral blood. The receptor comes from a woman aged 25 to 45 who had recovered from COVID-19. V is TRBV19 and J is TRBJ1-5, with D perhaps matching TRBD1 (6 bases). In nucleotides, the CDR3 is TGTGCCAGTAGTACAGGGGATCAGCCCCAGCATTTT. Amino acid sequence: CASSTGDQPQHF.